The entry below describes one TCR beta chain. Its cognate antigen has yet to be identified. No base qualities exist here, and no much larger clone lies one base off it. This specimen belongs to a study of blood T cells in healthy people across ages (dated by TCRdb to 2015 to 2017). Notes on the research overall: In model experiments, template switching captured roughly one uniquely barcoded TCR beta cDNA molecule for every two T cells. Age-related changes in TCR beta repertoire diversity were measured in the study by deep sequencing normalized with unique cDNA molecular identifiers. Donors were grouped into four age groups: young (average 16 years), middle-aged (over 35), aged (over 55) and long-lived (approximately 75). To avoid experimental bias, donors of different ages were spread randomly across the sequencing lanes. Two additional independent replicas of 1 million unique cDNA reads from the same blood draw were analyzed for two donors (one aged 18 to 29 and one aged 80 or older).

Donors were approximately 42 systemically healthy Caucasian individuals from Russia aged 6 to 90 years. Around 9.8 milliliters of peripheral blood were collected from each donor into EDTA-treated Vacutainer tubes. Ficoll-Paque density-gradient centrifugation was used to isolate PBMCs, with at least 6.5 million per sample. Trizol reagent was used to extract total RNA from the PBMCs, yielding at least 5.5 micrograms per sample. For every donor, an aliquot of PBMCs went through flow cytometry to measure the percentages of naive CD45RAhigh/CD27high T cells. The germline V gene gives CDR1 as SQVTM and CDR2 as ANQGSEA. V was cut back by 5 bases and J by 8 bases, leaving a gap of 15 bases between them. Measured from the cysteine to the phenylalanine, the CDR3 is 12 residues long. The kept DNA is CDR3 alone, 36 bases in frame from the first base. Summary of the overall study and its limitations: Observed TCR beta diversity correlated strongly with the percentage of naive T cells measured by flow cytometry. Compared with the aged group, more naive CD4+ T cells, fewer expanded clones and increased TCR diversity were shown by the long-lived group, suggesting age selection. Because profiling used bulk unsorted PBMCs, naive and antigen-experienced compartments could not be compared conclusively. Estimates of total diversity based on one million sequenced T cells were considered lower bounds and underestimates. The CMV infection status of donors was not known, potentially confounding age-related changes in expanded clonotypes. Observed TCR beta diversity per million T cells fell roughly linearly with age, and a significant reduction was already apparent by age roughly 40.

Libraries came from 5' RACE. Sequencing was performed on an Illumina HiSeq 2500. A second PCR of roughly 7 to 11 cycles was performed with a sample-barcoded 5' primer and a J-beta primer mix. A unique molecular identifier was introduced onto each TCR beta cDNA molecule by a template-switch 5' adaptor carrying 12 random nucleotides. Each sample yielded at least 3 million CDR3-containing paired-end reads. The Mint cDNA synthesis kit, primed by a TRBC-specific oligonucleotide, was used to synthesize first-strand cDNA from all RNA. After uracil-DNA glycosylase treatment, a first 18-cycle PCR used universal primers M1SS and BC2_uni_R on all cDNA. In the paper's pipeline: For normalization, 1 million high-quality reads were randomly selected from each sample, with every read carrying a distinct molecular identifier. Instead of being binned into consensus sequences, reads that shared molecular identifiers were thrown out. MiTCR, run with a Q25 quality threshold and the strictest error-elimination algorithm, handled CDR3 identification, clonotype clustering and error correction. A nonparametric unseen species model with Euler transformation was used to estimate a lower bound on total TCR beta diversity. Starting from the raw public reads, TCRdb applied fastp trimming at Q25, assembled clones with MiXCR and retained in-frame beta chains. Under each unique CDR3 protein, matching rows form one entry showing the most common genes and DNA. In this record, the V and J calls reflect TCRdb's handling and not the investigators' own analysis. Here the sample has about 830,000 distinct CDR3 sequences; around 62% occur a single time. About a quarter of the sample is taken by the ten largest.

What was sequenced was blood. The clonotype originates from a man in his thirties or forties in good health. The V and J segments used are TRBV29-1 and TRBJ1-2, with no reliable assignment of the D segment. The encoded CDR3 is CSVQAPSYGYTF. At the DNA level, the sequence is TGCAGCGTTCAGGCCCCGAGCTACGGCTACACCTTC.